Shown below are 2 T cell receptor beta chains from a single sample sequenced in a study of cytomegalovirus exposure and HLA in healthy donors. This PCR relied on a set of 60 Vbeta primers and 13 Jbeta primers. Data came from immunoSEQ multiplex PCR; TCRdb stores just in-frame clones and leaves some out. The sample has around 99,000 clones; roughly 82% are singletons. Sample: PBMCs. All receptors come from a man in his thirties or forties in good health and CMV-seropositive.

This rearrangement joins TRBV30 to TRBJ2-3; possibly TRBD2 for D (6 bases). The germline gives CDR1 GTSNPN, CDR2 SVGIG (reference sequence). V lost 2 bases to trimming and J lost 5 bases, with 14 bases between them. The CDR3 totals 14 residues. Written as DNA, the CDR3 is TGTGCCTGGAGTCTAGGCCTAGCGTTAGATACGCAGTATTTT. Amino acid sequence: CAWSLGLALDTQYF.

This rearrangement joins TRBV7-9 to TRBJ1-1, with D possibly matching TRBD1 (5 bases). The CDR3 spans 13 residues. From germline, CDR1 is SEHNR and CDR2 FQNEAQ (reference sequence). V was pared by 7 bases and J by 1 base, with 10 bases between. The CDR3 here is CASTPDRNTEAFF. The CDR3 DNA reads TGTGCCAGCACTCCTGACAGGAACACTGAAGCTTTCTTT.